This TCR beta chain originates from a study of shared clonotypes between healthy human individuals. About the research overall: A donor's plate count was three for CD4 naive and three for CD4 memory; CD8 naive had two and CD8 memory one.

TCRdb keeps only in-frame clones here, not all; method: immunoSEQ multiplex PCR. Of about 2,500,000 clones in the sample, 85% to 95% are singletons; the top ten hold roughly 0.14%. J gave up 5 bases and V 3 bases, and 4 bases lay outside the gene matches. The CDR3 is 13 amino acids. CDR1 GTSNPN and CDR2 SVGIG come from the germline V gene (reference sequence). Comment on this clone: In the same sample, other DNA sequences code for this CDR3.

This TCR came from a man between 18 and 29 years old in good health. The chain couples TRBV30 to TRBJ1-5; 7 nucleotides align to TRBD1. The sequencing sample was made of naive CD4+ T cells sorted from blood. The subset here: CD45RA+ positively selected. The CDR3 DNA reads as TGTGCCTGGAGCGGCCAGGGGGATCAGCCCCAGCATTTT. Its protein product is CAWSGQGDQPQHF.